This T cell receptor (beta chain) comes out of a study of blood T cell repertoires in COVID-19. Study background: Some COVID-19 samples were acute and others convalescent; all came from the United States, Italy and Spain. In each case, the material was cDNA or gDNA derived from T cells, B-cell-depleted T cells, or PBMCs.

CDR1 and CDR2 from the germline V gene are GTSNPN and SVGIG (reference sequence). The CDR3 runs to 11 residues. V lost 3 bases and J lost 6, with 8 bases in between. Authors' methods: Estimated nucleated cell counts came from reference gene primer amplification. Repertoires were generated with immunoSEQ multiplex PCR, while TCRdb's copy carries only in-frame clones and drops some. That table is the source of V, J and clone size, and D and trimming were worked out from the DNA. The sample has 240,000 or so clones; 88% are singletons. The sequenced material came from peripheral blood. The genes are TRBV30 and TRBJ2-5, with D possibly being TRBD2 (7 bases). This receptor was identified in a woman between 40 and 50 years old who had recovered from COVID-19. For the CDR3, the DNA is TGTGCCTGGAGGGGGGGGCAGACCCAGTACTTC. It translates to CAWRGGQTQYF.